This T cell receptor (beta chain) derives from a study of blood T cell repertoires in COVID-19. Overall study: Donors in the United States, Italy and Spain gave samples during acute or convalescent COVID-19.

This CDR3 has 14 amino acids. V was shortened by 8 bases and J by 2 bases, with 15 bases between the two germline ends. CDR1 MNHEY and CDR2 SVGAGI come from the germline V gene. A single count supports this clone. Generated by immunoSEQ multiplex PCR, the TCRdb table keeps only in-frame clones and is missing some. The data show under 250,000 clones, about 80% seen once. The genes are TRBV6-5 and TRBJ1-1, with D unclear. Sample: PBMCs or T cells enriched from blood (not recorded which). The receptor was isolated from a woman in her thirties or forties with acute COVID-19. CDR3 in DNA: TGTGCCAGCGTAACGGGGTCGGTAAACACTGAAGCTTTCTTT. It specifies CASVTGSVNTEAFF.